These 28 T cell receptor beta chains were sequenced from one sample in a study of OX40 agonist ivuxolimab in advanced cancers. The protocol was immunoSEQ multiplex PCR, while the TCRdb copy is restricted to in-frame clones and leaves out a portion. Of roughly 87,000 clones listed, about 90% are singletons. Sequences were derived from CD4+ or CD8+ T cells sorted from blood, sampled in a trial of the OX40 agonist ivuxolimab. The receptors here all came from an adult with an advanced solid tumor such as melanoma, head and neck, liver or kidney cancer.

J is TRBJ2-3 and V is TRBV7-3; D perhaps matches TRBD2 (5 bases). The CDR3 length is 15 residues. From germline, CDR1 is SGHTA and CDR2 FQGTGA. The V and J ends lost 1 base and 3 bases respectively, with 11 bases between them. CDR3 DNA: TGTGCCAGCAGCTTAATCCCTAGCTATACAGATACGCAGTATTTT. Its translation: CASSLIPSYTDTQYF.

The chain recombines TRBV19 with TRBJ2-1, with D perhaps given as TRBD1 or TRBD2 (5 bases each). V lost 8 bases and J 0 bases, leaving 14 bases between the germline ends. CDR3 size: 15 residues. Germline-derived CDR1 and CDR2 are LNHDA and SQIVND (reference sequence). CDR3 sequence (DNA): TGTGCCAGTGACATGGGGACGAGCTCCTACAATGAGCAGTTCTTC. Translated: CASDMGTSSYNEQFF.

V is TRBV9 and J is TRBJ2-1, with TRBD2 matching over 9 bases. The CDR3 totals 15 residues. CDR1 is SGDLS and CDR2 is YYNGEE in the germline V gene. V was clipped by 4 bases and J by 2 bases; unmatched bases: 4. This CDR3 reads CASSYSGSPYNEQFF. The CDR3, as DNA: TGTGCCAGCAGCTATAGCGGGAGCCCCTACAATGAGCAGTTCTTC.

CDR3 coding DNA: TGCGCCAGCAGCCCTGGGCCGCCGGGAGGGGGCACCGGGGAGCTGTTTTTT. Translating gives CASSPGPPGGGTGELFF. The gene calls are TRBV4-1 and TRBJ2-2; 8 bases line up with TRBD2. CDR1 MGHRA and CDR2 YSYEKL come from the germline V gene. V lost 4 bases, J lost 4 bases, and 11 bases stayed unmatched. There are 17 residues in the CDR3.

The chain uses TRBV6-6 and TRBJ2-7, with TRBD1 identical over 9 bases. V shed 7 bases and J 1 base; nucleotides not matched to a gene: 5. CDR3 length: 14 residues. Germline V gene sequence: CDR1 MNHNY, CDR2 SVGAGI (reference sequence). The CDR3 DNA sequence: TGTGCCAGCAACGAACAGGGGGCGTCCTACGAGCAGTACGTC. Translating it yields CASNEQGASYEQYV.

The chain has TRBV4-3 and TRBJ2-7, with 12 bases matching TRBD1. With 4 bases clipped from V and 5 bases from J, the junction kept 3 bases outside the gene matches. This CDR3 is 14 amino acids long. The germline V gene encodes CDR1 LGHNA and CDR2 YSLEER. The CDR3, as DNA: TGCGCCAGCAGCCCCGGGACAGGGGGCAACGAGCAGTACTTC. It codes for CASSPGTGGNEQYF.

CDR3 amino acids: CASKWRTDSNQPQHF. The CDR3 DNA follows: TGTGCCAGTAAGTGGCGGACAGATAGCAATCAGCCCCAGCATTTT. The V call is TRBV19, the J call TRBJ1-5; D perhaps matches TRBD1 (6 bases). This CDR3 is 15 amino acids long. The V gene lost 7 bases and the J gene lost 0 bases, with 13 bases spanning the gap. Germline CDR1 and CDR2: LNHDA and SQIVND (reference sequence).

The chain's CDR3 is CASSIGGGREQFF. The CDR3 DNA reads TGTGCCAGTAGTATAGGCGGAGGGCGCGAGCAGTTCTTC. V usage is TRBV19 and J usage is TRBJ2-1; D is possibly TRBD2 (6 bases). CDR1 and CDR2 (germline): LNHDA, SQIVND (reference sequence). V gave up 1 base and J gave up 10 bases, with 11 bases separating them. This CDR3 is 13 amino acids long.

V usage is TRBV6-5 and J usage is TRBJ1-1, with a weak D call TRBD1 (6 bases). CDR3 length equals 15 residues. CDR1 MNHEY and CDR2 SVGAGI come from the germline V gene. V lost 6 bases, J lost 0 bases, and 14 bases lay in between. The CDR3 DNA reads TGTGCCAGCAGCCCCTTCCAGGGGCTGAACACTGAAGCTTTCTTT. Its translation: CASSPFQGLNTEAFF.

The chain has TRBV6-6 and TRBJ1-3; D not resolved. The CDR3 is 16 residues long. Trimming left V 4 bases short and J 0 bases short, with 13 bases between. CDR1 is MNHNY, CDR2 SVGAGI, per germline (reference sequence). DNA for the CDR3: TGTGCCAGCAGTTTCCCTAAACCCAGCTCTGGAAACACCATATATTTT. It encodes CASSFPKPSSGNTIYF.

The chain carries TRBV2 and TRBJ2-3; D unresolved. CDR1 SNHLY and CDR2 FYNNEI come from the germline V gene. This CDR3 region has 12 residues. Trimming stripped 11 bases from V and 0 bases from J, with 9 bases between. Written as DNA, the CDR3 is TGTGCCGTTCGCCCCAGCACAGATACGCAGTATTTT. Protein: CAVRPSTDTQYF.

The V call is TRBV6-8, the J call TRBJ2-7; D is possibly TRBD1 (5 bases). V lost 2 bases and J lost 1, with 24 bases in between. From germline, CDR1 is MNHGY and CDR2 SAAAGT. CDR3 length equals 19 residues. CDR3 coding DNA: TGTGCCAGCAGTTACAGGGGCTCGAAGTCAAGACAAGTTTCCTACGAGCAGTACGTC. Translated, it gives CASSYRGSKSRQVSYEQYV.

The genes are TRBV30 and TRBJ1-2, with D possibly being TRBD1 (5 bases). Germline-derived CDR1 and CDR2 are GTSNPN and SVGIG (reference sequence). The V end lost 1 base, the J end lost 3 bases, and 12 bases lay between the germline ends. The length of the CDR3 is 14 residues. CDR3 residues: CAWSGEGNHYGYTF. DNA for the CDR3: TGTGCCTGGAGTGGGGAGGGGAACCACTATGGCTACACCTTC.

The CDR3: CASSRQLARTQHF. CDR3 in DNA: TGTGCCAGCAGTCGACAGCTCGCAAGGACCCAGCATTTT. This chain connects TRBV28 to TRBJ1-5; D is perhaps TRBD1 (5 bases). This CDR3 region has 13 residues. Trimming pared 5 bases from V and 11 bases from J, leaving 16 bases between. CDR1 and CDR2 from the germline V gene are MDHEN and SYDVKM. The full variable domain, in which reference TRBV28 and TRBJ1-5 provide the parts outside the CDR3, is DVKVTQSSRYLVKRTGEKVFLECVQDMDHENMFWYRQDPGLGLRLIYFSYDVKMKEKGDIPEGYSVSREKKERFSLILESASTNQTSMYLCASSRQLARTQHFGDGTRLSIL.

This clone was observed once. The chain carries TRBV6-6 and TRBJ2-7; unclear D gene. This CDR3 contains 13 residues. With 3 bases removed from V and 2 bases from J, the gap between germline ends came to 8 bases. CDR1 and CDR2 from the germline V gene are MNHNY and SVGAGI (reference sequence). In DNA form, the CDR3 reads TGTGCCAGCAGTTATCATCCTACCTACGAGCAGTACGTC. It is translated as CASSYHPTYEQYV.

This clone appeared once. The CDR3 DNA follows: TGTGCCAGCAGCTCCGGACTAGTTATCCCAAATGAGCAGTTCTTC. It encodes CASSSGLVIPNEQFF. The rearrangement links TRBV13 to TRBJ2-1, with TRBD2 identical over 7 bases. This CDR3 comprises 15 residues. Trimming cost V 4 bases and J 7 bases; bases outside gene matches: 10. Germline V gene sequence: CDR1 PRHDT, CDR2 FYEKMQ (reference sequence).

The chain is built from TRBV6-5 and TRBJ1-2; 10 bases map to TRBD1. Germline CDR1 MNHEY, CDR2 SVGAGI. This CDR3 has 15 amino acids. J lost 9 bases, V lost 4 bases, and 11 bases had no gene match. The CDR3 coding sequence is TGTGCCAGCAGTTTGGCCCTGACAGGGGGCGGTCGCTACACCTTC. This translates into CASSLALTGGGRYTF.

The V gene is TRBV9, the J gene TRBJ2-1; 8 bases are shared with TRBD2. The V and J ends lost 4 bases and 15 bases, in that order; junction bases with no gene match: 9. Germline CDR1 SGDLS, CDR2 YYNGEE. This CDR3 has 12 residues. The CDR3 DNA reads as TGTGCCAGCAGCAAGAGCGGGAGCGATTTGTTCTTC. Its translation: CASSKSGSDLFF.

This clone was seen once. CDR3 sequence (DNA): TGCGCCAGCAGCCCCGACACTTACAATGAGCAGTTCTTC. As protein: CASSPDTYNEQFF. The rearrangement joins TRBV4-1 to TRBJ2-1, with D hard to call. Looked up from germline, CDR1 is MGHRA and CDR2 is YSYEKL. This CDR3 is 13 amino acids long. V was shortened by 4 bases and J by 4 bases, with 8 bases between the two germline ends.

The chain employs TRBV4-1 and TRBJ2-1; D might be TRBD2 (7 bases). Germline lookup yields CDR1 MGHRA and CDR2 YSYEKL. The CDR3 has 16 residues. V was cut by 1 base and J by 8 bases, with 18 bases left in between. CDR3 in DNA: TGCGCCAGCAGCCAAGGCAAAGGGGGGGCGCGGTATGAGCAGTTCTTC. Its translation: CASSQGKGGARYEQFF.

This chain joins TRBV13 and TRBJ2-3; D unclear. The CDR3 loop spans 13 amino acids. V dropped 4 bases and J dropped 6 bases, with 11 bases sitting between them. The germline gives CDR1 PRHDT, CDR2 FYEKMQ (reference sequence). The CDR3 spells CASSSSLGDTQYF. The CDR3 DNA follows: TGTGCCAGCAGCTCCTCCCTAGGGGATACGCAGTATTTT.

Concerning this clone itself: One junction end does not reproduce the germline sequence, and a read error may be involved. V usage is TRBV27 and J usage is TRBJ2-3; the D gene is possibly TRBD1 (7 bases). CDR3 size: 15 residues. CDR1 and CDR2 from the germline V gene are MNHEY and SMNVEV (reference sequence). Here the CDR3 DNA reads TGTGCCAGCACTTTACAGGGGACTCCCACAGATACGCAGTATTTT. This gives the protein CASTLQGTPTDTQYF.

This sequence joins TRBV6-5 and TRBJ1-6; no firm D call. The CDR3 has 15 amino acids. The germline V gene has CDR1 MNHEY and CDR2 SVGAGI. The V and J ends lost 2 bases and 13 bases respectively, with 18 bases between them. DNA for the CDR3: TGTGCCAGCAGTTACCGGAATTCGGTGCTCGCGCCCCTCCACTTT. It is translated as CASSYRNSVLAPLHF.

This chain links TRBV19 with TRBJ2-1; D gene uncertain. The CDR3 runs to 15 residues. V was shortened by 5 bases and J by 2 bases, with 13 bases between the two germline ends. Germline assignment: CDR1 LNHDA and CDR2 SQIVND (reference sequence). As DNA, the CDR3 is TGTGCCAGTAGTCTCACCCCCGGAGCCTACAATGAGCAGTTCTTC. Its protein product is CASSLTPGAYNEQFF.

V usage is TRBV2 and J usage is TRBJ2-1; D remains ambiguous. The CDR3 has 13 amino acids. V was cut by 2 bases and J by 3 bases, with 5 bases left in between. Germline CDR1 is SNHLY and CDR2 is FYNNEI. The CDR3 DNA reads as TGTGCCAGCAGTGAAATCCGCTACAATGAGCAGTTCTTC. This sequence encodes CASSEIRYNEQFF.

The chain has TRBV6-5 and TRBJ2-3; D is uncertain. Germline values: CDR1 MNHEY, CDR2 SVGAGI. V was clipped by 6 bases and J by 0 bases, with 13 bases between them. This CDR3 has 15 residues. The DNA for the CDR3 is TGTGCCAGCAGCCCGGACGGCCCTAGCACAGATACGCAGTATTTT. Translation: CASSPDGPSTDTQYF.

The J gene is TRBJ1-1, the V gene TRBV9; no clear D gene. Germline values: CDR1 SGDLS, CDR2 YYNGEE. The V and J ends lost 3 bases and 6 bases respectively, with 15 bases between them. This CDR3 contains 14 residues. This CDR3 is CASSAGVKGPEAFF. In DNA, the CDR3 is TGTGCCAGCAGCGCGGGAGTTAAAGGGCCTGAAGCTTTCTTT.

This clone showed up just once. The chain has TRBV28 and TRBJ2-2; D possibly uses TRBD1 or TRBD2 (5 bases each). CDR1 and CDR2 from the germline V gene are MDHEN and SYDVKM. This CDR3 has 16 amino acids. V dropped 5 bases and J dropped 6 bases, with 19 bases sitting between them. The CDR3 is CASSTARDPLPGELFF. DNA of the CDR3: TGTGCCAGCAGTACGGCCCGGGACCCCTTACCCGGGGAGCTGTTTTTT.